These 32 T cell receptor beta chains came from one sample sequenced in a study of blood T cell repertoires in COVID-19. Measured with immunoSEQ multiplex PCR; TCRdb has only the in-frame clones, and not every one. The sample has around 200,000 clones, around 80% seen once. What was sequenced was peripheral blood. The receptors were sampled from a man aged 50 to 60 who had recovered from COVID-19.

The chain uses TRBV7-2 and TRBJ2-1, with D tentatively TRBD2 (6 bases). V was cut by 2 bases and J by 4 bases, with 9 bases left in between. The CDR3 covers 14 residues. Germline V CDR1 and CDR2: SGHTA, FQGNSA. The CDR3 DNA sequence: TGTGCCAGCAGCTTAAATGCGGGGTACAATGAGCAGTTCTTC. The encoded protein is CASSLNAGYNEQFF.

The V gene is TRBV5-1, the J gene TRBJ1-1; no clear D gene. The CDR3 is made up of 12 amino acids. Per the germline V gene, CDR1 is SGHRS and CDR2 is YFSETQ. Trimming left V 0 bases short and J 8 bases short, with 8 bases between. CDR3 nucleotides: TGCGCCAGCAGCTTGGGCCAGTACGAAGCTTTCTTT. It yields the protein CASSLGQYEAFF.

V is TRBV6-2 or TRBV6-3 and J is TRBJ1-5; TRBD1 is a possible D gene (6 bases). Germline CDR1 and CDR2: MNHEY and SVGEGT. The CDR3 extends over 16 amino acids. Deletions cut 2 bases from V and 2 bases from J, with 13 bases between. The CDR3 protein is CASSYGQGNGNQPQHF. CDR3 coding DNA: TGTGCCAGCAGTTACGGCCAGGGGAACGGCAATCAGCCCCAGCATTTT.

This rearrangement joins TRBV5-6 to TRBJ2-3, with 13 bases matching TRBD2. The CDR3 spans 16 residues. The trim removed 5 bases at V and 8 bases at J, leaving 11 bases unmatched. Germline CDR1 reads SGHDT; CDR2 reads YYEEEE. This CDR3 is CASSSGTSGIRGTQYF. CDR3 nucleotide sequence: TGTGCCAGCAGTTCGGGGACTAGCGGGATAAGGGGTACGCAGTATTTT. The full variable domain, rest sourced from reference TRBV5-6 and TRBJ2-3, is DAGVTQSPTHLIKTRGQQVTLRCSPKSGHDTVSWYQQALGQGPQFIFQYYEEEERQRGNFPDRFSGHQFPNYSSELNVNALLLGDSALYLCASSSGTSGIRGTQYFGPGTRLTVL.

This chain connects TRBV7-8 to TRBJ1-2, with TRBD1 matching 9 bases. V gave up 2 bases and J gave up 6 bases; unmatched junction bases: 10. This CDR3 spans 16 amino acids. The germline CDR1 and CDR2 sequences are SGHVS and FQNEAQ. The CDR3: CASSLRDRAGQNGYTF. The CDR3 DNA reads TGTGCCAGCAGCTTAAGGGACAGGGCGGGTCAGAATGGCTACACCTTC.

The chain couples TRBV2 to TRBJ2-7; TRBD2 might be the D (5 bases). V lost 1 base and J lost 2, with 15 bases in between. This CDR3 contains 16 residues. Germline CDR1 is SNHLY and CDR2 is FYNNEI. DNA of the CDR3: TGTGCCAGCAGTGAAGGTGGACTCGCAAGCGCCTACGAGCAGTACTTC. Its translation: CASSEGGLASAYEQYF.

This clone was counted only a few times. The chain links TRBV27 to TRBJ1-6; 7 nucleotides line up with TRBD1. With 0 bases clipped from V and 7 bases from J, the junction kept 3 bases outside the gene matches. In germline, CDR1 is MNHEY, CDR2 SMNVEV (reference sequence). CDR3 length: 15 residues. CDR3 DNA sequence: TGTGCCAGCAGTTTATCAGGGGGCGCGAATTCACCCCTCCACTTT. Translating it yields CASSLSGGANSPLHF.

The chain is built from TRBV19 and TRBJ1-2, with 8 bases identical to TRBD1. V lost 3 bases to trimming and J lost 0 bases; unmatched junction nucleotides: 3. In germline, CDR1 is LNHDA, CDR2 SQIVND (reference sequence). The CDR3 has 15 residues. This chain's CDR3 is CASSMGQAPNYGYTF. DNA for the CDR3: TGTGCCAGTAGTATGGGACAGGCCCCTAACTATGGCTACACCTTC.

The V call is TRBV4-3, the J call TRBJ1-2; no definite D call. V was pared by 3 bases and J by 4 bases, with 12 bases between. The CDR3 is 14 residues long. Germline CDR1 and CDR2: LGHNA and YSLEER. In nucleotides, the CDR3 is TGCGCCAGCAGCCAGACCCTTAGCACCTATGGCTACACCTTC. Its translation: CASSQTLSTYGYTF.

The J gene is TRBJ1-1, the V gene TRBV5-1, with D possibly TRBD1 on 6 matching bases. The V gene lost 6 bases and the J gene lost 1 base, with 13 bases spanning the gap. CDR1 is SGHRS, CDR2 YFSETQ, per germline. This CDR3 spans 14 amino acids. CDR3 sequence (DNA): TGCGCCAGCATGAAGGGGGTAGGGAACACTGAAGCTTTCTTT. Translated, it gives CASMKGVGNTEAFF.

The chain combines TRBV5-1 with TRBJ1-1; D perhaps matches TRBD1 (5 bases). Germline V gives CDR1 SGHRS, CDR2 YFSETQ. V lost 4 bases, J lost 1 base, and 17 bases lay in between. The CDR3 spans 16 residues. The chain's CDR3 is CASSRGSGARNTEAFF. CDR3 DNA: TGCGCCAGCAGCCGCGGGAGCGGGGCGCGGAACACTGAAGCTTTCTTT.

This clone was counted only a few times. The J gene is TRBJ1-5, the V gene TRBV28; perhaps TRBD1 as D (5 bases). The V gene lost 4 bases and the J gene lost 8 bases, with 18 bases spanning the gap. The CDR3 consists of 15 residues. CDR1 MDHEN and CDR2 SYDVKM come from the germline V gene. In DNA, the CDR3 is TGTGCCAGCAGTTACCTAGGGCGGGGGGGAAAGCCCCAGCATTTT. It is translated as CASSYLGRGGKPQHF.

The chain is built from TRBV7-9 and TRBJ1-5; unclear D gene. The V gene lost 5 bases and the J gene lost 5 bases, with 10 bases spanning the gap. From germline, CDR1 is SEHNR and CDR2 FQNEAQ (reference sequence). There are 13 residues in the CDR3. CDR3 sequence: CASSPLVDQPQHF. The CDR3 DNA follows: TGTGCCAGCAGCCCCTTAGTGGATCAGCCCCAGCATTTT.

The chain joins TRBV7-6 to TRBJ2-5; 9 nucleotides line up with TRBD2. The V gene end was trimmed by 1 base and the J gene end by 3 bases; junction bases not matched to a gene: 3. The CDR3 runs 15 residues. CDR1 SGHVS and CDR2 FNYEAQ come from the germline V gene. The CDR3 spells CASSLGREGKETQYF. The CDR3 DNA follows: TGTGCCAGCAGCTTAGGGCGGGAGGGTAAAGAGACCCAGTACTTC.

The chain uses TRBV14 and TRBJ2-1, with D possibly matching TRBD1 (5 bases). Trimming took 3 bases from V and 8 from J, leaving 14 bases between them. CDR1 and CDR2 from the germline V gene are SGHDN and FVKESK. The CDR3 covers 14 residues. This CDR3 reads CASSHSGQSDEQFF. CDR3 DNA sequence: TGTGCCAGCAGCCACTCTGGACAATCCGATGAGCAGTTCTTC. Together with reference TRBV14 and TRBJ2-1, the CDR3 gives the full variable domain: EAGVTQFPSHSVIEKGQTVTLRCDPISGHDNLYWYRRVMGKEIKFLLHFVKESKQDESGMPNNRFLAERTGGTYSTLKVQPAELEDSGVYFCASSHSGQSDEQFFGPGTRLTVL.

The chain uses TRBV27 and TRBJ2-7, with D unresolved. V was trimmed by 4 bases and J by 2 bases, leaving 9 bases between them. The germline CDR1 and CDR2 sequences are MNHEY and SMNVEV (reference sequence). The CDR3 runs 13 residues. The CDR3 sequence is CASSYREAYEQYF. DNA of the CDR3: TGTGCCAGCAGTTACAGAGAAGCCTACGAGCAGTACTTC.

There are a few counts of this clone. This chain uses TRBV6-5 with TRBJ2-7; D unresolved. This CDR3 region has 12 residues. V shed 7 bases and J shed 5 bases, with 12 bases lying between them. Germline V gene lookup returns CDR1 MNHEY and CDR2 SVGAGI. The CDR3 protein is CASKAYYDEQYF. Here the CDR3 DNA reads TGTGCCAGCAAAGCATATTACGACGAGCAGTACTTC.

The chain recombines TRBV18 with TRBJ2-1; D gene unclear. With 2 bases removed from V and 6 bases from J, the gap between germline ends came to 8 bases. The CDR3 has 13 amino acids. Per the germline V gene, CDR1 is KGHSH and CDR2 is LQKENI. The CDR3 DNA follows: TGTGCCAGCTCACCAAGAGGTTTCAATGAGCAGTTCTTC. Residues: CASSPRGFNEQFF.

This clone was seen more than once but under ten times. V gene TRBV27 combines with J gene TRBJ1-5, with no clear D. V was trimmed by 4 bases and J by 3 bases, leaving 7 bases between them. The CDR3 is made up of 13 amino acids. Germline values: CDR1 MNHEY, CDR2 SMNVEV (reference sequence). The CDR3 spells CASSSYINQPQHF. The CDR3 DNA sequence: TGTGCCAGCAGTTCATACATCAATCAGCCCCAGCATTTT.

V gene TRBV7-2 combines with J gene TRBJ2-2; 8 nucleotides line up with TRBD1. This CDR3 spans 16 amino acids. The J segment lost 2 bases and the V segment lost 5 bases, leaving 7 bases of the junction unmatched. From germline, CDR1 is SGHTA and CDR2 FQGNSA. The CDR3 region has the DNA TGTGCCAGCAGCACCCAGGGGGCGAGAAACACCGGGGAGCTGTTTTTT. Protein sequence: CASSTQGARNTGELFF.

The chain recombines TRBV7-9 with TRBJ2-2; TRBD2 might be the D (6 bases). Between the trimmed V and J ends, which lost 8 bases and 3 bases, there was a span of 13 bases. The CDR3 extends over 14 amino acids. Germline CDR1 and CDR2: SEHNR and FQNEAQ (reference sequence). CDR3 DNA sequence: TGTGCCAGCGGAGGGGCCCCCGACACCGGGGAGCTGTTTTTT. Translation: CASGGAPDTGELFF.

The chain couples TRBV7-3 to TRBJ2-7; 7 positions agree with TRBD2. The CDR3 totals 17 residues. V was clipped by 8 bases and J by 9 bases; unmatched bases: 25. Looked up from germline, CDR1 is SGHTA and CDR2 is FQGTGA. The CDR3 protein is CASEPSYPGGRTLGQYF. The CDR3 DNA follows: TGTGCCAGCGAACCTTCTTATCCGGGAGGCCGGACCCTTGGGCAGTACTTC.

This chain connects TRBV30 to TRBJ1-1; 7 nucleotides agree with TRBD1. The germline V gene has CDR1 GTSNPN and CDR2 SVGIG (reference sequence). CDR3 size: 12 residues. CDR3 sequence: CAPQGDRLEAFF. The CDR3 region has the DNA TGTGCTCCCCAGGGGGACCGGCTTGAAGCTTTCTTT.

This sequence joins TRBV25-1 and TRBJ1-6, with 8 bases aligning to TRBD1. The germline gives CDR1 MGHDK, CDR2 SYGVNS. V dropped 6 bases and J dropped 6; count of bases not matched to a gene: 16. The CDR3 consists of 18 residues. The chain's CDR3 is CASSLGTRGRGGNSPLHF. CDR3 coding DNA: TGTGCCAGCAGCCTAGGAACCAGGGGGCGCGGGGGTAATTCACCCCTCCACTTT. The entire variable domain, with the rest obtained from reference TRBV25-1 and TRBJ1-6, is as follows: EADIYQTPRYLVIGTGKKITLECSQTMGHDKMYWYQQDPGMELHLIHYSYGVNSTEKGDLSSESTVSRIRTEHFPLTLESARPSHTSQYLCASSLGTRGRGGNSPLHFGNGTRLTVT.

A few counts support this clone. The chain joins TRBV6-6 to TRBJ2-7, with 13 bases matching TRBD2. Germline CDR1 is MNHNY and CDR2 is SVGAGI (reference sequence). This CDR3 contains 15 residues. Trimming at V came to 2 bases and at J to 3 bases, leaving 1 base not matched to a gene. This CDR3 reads CASSYRLAGGYEQYF. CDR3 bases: TGTGCCAGCAGTTACAGACTAGCGGGAGGCTACGAGCAGTACTTC.

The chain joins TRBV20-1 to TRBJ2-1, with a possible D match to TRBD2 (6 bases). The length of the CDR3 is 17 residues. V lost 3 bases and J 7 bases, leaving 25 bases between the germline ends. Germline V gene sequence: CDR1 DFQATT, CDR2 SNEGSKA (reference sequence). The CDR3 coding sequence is TGCAGTGCTAGTAGGGCTAGCGAGTTTTACACGGGGAATGAGCAGTTCTTC. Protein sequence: CSASRASEFYTGNEQFF.

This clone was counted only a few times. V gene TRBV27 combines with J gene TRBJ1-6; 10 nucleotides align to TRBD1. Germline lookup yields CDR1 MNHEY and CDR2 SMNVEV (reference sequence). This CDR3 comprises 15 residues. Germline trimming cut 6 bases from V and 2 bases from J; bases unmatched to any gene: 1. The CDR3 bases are TGTGCCAGCAGCGACAGGGGGCCCTATAATTCACCCCTCCACTTT. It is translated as CASSDRGPYNSPLHF.

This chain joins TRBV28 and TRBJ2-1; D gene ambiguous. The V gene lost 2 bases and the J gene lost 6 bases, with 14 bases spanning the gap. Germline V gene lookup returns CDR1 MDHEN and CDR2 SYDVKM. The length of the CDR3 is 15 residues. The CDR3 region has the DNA TGTGCCAGCAGTTTACCTAATTATGACATCAATGAGCAGTTCTTC. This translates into CASSLPNYDINEQFF.

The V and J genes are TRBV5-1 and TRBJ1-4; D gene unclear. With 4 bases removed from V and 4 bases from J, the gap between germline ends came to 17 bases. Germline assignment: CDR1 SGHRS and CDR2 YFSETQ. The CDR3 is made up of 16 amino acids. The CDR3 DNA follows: TGCGCCAGCAGCCTCGATGGGAGGGTTGTTAATGAAAAACTGTTTTTT. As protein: CASSLDGRVVNEKLFF.

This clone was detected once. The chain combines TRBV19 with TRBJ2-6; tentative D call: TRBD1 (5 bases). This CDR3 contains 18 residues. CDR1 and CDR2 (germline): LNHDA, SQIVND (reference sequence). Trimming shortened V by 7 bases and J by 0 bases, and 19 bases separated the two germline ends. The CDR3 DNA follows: TGTGCCAGTACCCTTCAGGGTCGGCCGCGCTCTGGGGCCAACGTCCTGACTTTC. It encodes CASTLQGRPRSGANVLTF.

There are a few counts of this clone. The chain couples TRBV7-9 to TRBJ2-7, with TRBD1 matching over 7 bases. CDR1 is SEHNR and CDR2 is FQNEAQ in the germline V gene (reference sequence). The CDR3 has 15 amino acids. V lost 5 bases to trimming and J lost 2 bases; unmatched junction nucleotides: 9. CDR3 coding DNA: TGTGCCAGCAGCATGACAGGGTTCTCTACCTACGAGCAGTACTTC. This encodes CASSMTGFSTYEQYF.

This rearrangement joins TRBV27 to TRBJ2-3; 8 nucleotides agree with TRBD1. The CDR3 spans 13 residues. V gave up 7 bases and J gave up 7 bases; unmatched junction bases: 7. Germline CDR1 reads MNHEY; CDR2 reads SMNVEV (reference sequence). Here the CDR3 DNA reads TGTGCCAGCACCGGACAGGGCTTATATACGCAGTATTTT. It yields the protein CASTGQGLYTQYF.